This T cell receptor beta chain was identified in a study of early stage breast cancer tumors. Trimming cost V 4 bases and J 7 bases, with 18 bases left between them. The V gene's germline CDR1 is SGHNT and CDR2 YYREEE (reference sequence). The CDR3 loop spans 15 amino acids. Assay: immunoSEQ multiplex PCR; the TCRdb copy retains only in-frame clones and omits some. Of some 58,000 clones in the sample, about three quarters were seen once. This receptor was identified in a person aged 25 to 45 with breast cancer. The chain carries TRBV5-4 and TRBJ1-3; D possibly corresponds to TRBD1 (6 bases). Sample: blood. In DNA form, the CDR3 reads TGTGCCAGCAGCCTAGGGGGACCTCTACCCAACACCATATATTTT. This gives the protein CASSLGGPLPNTIYF.